The 20 T cell receptor beta chains below all came from one sample that was sequenced in a study of blood T cell repertoires in COVID-19. Clones were sequenced by immunoSEQ multiplex PCR, and TCRdb holds only the in-frame ones, with some missing. The table includes some 110,000 clones, more than 75% detected once. Sequenced sample: peripheral blood. The receptors derive from a man between 50 and 59 years old with acute or convalescent COVID-19.

The V and J genes are TRBV2 and TRBJ2-3, with D tentatively TRBD2 (7 bases). V was pared by 6 bases and J by 7 bases, with 20 bases between. Germline V CDR1 and CDR2: SNHLY, FYNNEI. CDR3 length equals 15 residues. CDR3 in amino acids: CASRGPGAGENTQYF. For the CDR3, the DNA is TGTGCCAGCAGGGGCCCGGGGGCGGGGGAGAATACGCAGTATTTT.

V usage is TRBV30 and J usage is TRBJ1-1; D is unclear. Germline V gene sequence: CDR1 GTSNPN, CDR2 SVGIG (reference sequence). Trimming pared 3 bases from V and 9 bases from J, leaving 11 bases between. The CDR3 consists of 11 residues. CDR3 loop: CAWRNGGKAFF. The CDR3 bases are TGTGCCTGGAGGAATGGCGGGAAAGCTTTCTTT.

The chain links TRBV27 to TRBJ2-5; 8 nucleotides line up with TRBD1. Germline-derived CDR1 and CDR2 are MNHEY and SMNVEV (reference sequence). V lost 4 bases to trimming and J lost 9 bases; unmatched junction nucleotides: 4. The CDR3 covers 12 residues. This CDR3 is CASSSNRGAQYF. The DNA for the CDR3 is TGTGCCAGCAGTTCCAACAGGGGGGCCCAGTACTTC.

The chain joins TRBV12-3 or TRBV12-4 to TRBJ2-1, with D uncertain. The CDR3 consists of 12 residues. V gave up 3 bases and J gave up 7 bases, with 7 bases separating them. CDR3 residues: CASSFSVNEQFF. The CDR3, as DNA: TGTGCCAGCAGTTTTAGTGTAAATGAGCAGTTCTTC.

The rearrangement uses TRBV24-1 and TRBJ1-4; 7 bases agree with TRBD1. From germline, CDR1 is KGHDR and CDR2 SFDVKD. The CDR3 consists of 15 residues. Germline trimming cut 4 bases from V and 5 bases from J; bases unmatched to any gene: 6. Here the CDR3 DNA reads TGTGCCACCAGTGACAGCGGACAGGTCAATGAAAAACTGTTTTTT. This sequence encodes CATSDSGQVNEKLFF.

The V call is TRBV18, the J call TRBJ2-1; 9 positions match TRBD2. Trimming cost V 6 bases and J 1 base; bases outside gene matches: 10. The germline gives CDR1 KGHSH, CDR2 LQKENI. CDR3 size: 17 residues. CDR3 sequence: CASSPFASGTSYNEQFF. CDR3 coding DNA: TGTGCCAGCTCTCCATTCGCTAGCGGGACTTCCTACAATGAGCAGTTCTTC.

This clone has only one observation. This chain joins TRBV2 and TRBJ2-6; D perhaps matches TRBD1 (6 bases). The germline gives CDR1 SNHLY, CDR2 FYNNEI. The CDR3 has 15 residues. The germline V and J ends were trimmed by 7 bases and 4 bases, with 14 bases remaining between them. Here the CDR3 DNA reads TGTGCCAGCACCACAACAGGGACCGGGGCCAACGTCCTGACTTTC. This codes for CASTTTGTGANVLTF.

The chain recombines TRBV7-2 with TRBJ2-3; tentatively, D is TRBD2 (5 bases). V lost 2 bases to trimming and J lost 1 base, with 13 bases between them. CDR3 length equals 16 residues. Germline V gene data show CDR1 as SGHTA and CDR2 as FQGNSA. The DNA of the CDR3 is TGTGCCAGCAGCTTAATGGAGAGGGTTGGCACAGATACGCAGTATTTT. Its protein is CASSLMERVGTDTQYF.

The chain joins TRBV4-2 to TRBJ2-7, with TRBD1 matching 8 bases. Germline CDR1 and CDR2: LGHNA and YNFKEQ. The CDR3 totals 15 residues. V lost 1 base and J lost 2; bases outside the gene matches: 4. As DNA, the CDR3 is TGTGCCAGCAGCCAAGTCGGACAGGGAACCTACGAGCAGTACTTC. Its translation: CASSQVGQGTYEQYF.

The chain links TRBV5-1 to TRBJ2-7, with a weak D call TRBD2 (6 bases). The CDR3 is 14 residues long. Germline V lookup: CDR1 SGHRS, CDR2 YFSETQ. Deletions cut 4 bases from V and 9 bases from J, with 20 bases between. The CDR3 DNA sequence: TGCGCCAGCAGCCAAGTTGGAGGGGCCGAATCGCAGTACTTC. Protein product: CASSQVGGAESQYF.

The chain joins TRBV24-1 to TRBJ1-1; D unresolved. V was clipped by 3 bases and J by 1 base, with 5 bases between them. CDR3 length equals 13 residues. In germline, CDR1 is KGHDR, CDR2 SFDVKD. The CDR3 nucleotides read TGTGCCACCAGTGATCCTAGGAACACTGAAGCTTTCTTT. The encoded protein is CATSDPRNTEAFF.

This rearrangement joins TRBV3-1 (or the pseudogene TRBV3-2) to TRBJ2-7; 10 nucleotides match TRBD2. CDR3 length equals 16 residues. Germline-derived CDR1 and CDR2 are LGHDT and YNNKEL (reference sequence). With V trimmed by 0 bases and J by 3 bases, 5 bases remained unmatched. The CDR3 nucleotides are TGTGCCAGCAGCCAAGAAAGACTAGCGGGCTACTACGAGCAGTACTTC. Protein: CASSQERLAGYYEQYF.

The rearrangement joins TRBV6-1 to TRBJ2-2; D not resolved. CDR1 is MNHNS and CDR2 is SASEGT in the germline V gene. This CDR3 contains 12 residues. Trimming left V 7 bases short and J 4 bases short, with 7 bases between. In DNA form, the CDR3 reads TGTGCCAGCAATCCCGGCACCGGGGAGCTGTTTTTT. Translation gives CASNPGTGELFF.

CDR3 loop: CAWSSSVETQYF. Written as DNA, the CDR3 is TGTGCCTGGAGTTCCAGCGTTGAGACCCAGTACTTC. This chain links TRBV30 with TRBJ2-5; the D is unclear. This CDR3 is built from 12 residues. CDR1 and CDR2 (germline): GTSNPN, SVGIG (reference sequence). Trimming stripped 2 bases from V and 5 bases from J, with 9 bases between.

This sequence joins TRBV6-1 and TRBJ2-7, with 9 bases that match TRBD2. After removal of 6 bases from V and 7 bases from J, the junction contained 10 bases not matched to a gene. CDR3 length: 14 amino acids. Germline V gene lookup returns CDR1 MNHNS and CDR2 SASEGT. This chain's CDR3 is CASRPGLASGEQYF. In nucleotides, the CDR3 is TGTGCCAGCAGACCGGGACTAGCTTCGGGAGAGCAGTACTTC.

The chain uses TRBV7-8 and TRBJ2-7, with 10 bases that match TRBD1. Germline V gene sequence: CDR1 SGHVS, CDR2 FQNEAQ. The CDR3 length is 15 residues. V was clipped by 1 base and J by 7 bases; unmatched bases: 7. The CDR3: CASSLGTGGVPEQYF. The CDR3, as DNA: TGTGCCAGCAGCTTAGGGACAGGGGGTGTCCCGGAGCAGTACTTC.

This clone appeared once. The DNA for the CDR3 is TGCGCCAGCAGGGGAACTAGCGGGAGTACCGGGGAGCTGTTTTTT. Residues: CASRGTSGSTGELFF. V usage is TRBV5-1 and J usage is TRBJ2-2, with 11 bases that match TRBD2. Germline V lookup: CDR1 SGHRS, CDR2 YFSETQ. The length of the CDR3 is 15 residues. V dropped 5 bases and J dropped 5; count of bases not matched to a gene: 5.

This chain connects TRBV4-1 to TRBJ2-7; D gene ambiguous. From germline, CDR1 is MGHRA and CDR2 YSYEKL. Trimming took off 0 bases at V and 0 bases at J, with 9 bases between the two ends. This CDR3 comprises 15 residues. The CDR3 bases are TGCGCCAGCAGCCAAGAATCTAGTAGCTCCTACGAGCAGTACTTC. Protein: CASSQESSSSYEQYF.

The rearrangement links TRBV6-5 to TRBJ1-1, with D possibly being TRBD1 (6 bases). Trimming pared 0 bases from V and 4 bases from J, leaving 9 bases between. This CDR3 contains 14 residues. CDR1 is MNHEY, CDR2 SVGAGI, per germline. The CDR3 is CASSYSRGATEAFF. CDR3 in DNA: TGTGCCAGCAGTTACTCGCGGGGGGCCACTGAAGCTTTCTTT.

The chain has TRBV27 and TRBJ2-1; 10 bases match TRBD2. Trimming removed 6 bases from V and 6 bases from J; junction bases left unmatched: 11. CDR1 and CDR2 from the germline V gene are MNHEY and SMNVEV (reference sequence). CDR3 length: 16 residues. The CDR3 bases are TGTGCCAGCAGGGAATCAAGCGGGAGGGGAAGCAATGAGCAGTTCTTC. It is translated as CASRESSGRGSNEQFF.